Shown below are 10 T cell receptor beta chains from a single sample sequenced in a study of blood T cell repertoires in COVID-19. Sequencing was performed with immunoSEQ multiplex PCR; in TCRdb, only in-frame clones are kept and a portion is missing. The table has 200,000 to 300,000 clones, 87% seen once; the top ten hold 2% to 2.5%. Sequenced: peripheral blood. All receptors derive from a woman between 45 and 65 years old with acute or convalescent COVID-19.

The chain uses TRBV19 and TRBJ2-7; TRBD2 is a possible D gene (5 bases). This CDR3 is built from 14 residues. Per the germline V gene, CDR1 is LNHDA and CDR2 is SQIVND (reference sequence). With 1 base removed from V and 3 bases from J, the gap between germline ends came to 10 bases. The chain's CDR3 is CASSIGREHYEQYF. As DNA, the CDR3 is TGTGCCAGTAGTATAGGACGGGAACACTACGAGCAGTACTTC.

The J gene is TRBJ1-5, the V gene TRBV15; TRBD1 agrees at 8 bases. With 4 bases clipped from V and 5 bases from J, the junction kept 10 bases outside the gene matches. The CDR3 spans 16 residues. Germline V gene sequence: CDR1 LNHNV, CDR2 YYDKDF (reference sequence). The chain's CDR3 is CATSNSGTGGYQPQHF. The CDR3 DNA is TGTGCCACCAGCAACAGCGGGACAGGCGGCTATCAGCCCCAGCATTTT.

The V call is TRBV5-1, the J call TRBJ2-7, with D possibly matching TRBD2 (6 bases). Trimming took off 7 bases at V and 6 bases at J, with 17 bases between the two ends. Germline CDR1 and CDR2: SGHRS and YFSETQ. This CDR3 region has 13 residues. This CDR3 reads CASAPPTRGEQYF. CDR3 coding DNA: TGCGCCAGCGCCCCCCCGACTAGGGGCGAGCAGTACTTC.

This rearrangement joins TRBV6-2 or TRBV6-3 to TRBJ2-3, with 10 bases fitting TRBD2. V lost 4 bases, J lost 5 bases, and 6 bases stayed unmatched. CDR1 MNHEY and CDR2 SVGEGT come from the germline V gene. The length of the CDR3 is 15 residues. In nucleotides, the CDR3 is TGTGCCAGCAGTTTTCTAGCGGGAGTTAAAGATACGCAGTATTTT. As protein: CASSFLAGVKDTQYF.

This clone was seen more than once but under ten times. This chain links TRBV15 with TRBJ1-4, with a tentative D call TRBD1 (5 bases). The CDR3 is 14 amino acids. CDR1 and CDR2 (germline): LNHNV, YYDKDF (reference sequence). V shed 5 bases and J shed 6 bases, with 13 bases lying between them. Here the CDR3 DNA reads TGTGCCACCAGCGGGTGGGGCAGATATGAAAAACTGTTTTTT. It codes for CATSGWGRYEKLFF.

The chain has TRBV7-3 and TRBJ2-1, with TRBD1 identical over 7 bases. CDR1 is SGHTA, CDR2 FQGTGA, per germline. V lost 4 bases, J lost 8 bases, and 14 bases stayed unmatched. The CDR3 is made up of 16 amino acids. DNA of the CDR3: TGTGCCAGCAGCTCCACACTAGACAGGGCAAGTCATGAGCAGTTCTTC. It encodes CASSSTLDRASHEQFF.

The chain uses TRBV27 and TRBJ1-1; TRBD1 aligns across 7 bases. The ends lost 7 bases at V and 1 base at J; junction bases unmatched: 6. The CDR3 extends over 14 amino acids. Per germline, CDR1 MNHEY and CDR2 SMNVEV (reference sequence). The CDR3 sequence is CASKSGQANTEAFF. CDR3 nucleotide sequence: TGTGCCAGCAAATCAGGACAGGCGAACACTGAAGCTTTCTTT.

V usage is TRBV7-2 and J usage is TRBJ1-5; tentative D call: TRBD1 (5 bases). CDR1 is SGHTA, CDR2 FQGNSA, per germline. V was pared by 9 bases and J by 2 bases, with 11 bases between. There are 13 residues in the CDR3. The CDR3 reads CASNRGGNQPQHF. The CDR3 DNA reads TGTGCCAGTAATCGGGGGGGCAATCAGCCCCAGCATTTT.

This rearrangement joins TRBV6-5 to TRBJ1-5; no firm D call. Trimming removed 2 bases from V and 0 bases from J, with 8 bases in between. This CDR3 contains 15 residues. CDR1 MNHEY and CDR2 SVGAGI come from the germline V gene. The chain's CDR3 is CASSYAQNSNQPQHF. CDR3 sequence (DNA): TGTGCCAGCAGTTACGCACAAAATAGCAATCAGCCCCAGCATTTT.

The chain combines TRBV21-1 with TRBJ1-1; the table's D call, TRBD1, has no DNA check behind it. TRBV21-1 is described as a pseudogene. The CDR3 totals 17 residues. CDR3 nucleotide sequence: TGTGCCAGCAGCAAAGGGGACAGGGGGCTCGAGAACACTGAAGCTTTCTTT. Its protein product is CASSKGDRGLENTEAFF.